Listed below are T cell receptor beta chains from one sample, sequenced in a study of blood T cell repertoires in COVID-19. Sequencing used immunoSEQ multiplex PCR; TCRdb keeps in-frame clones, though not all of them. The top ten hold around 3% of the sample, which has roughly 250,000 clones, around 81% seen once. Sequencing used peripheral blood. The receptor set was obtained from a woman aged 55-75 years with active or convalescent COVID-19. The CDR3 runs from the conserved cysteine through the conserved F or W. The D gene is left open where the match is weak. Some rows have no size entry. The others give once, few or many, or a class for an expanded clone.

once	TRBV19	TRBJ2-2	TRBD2	CASSRSPAGVGGELFF	TGTGCCAGTAGTAGGAGTCCCGCGGGGGTTGGCGGGGAGCTGTTTTTT
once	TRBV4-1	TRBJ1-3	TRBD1	CASSKGTGASGNTIYF	TGCGCCAGCAGCAAAGGGACAGGCGCTTCTGGAAACACCATATATTTT
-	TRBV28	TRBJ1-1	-	CASSLSPGRGTEAFF	TGTGCCAGCAGTTTGTCGCCAGGGCGGGGCACTGAAGCTTTCTTT
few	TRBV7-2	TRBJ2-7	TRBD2	CASSWTSGGAYEQYF	TGTGCCAGCAGCTGGACTAGCGGGGGAGCCTACGAGCAGTACTTC
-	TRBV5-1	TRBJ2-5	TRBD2	CASTEPGGQETQYF	TGCGCCAGCACTGAACCGGGAGGACAAGAGACCCAGTACTTC
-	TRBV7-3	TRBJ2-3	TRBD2	CASSRIAGGPADTQYF	TGTGCCAGCAGCCGGATAGCGGGGGGGCCGGCAGATACGCAGTATTTT
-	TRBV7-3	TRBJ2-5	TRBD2	CASSLGLAVGETQYF	TGTGCCAGCAGCTTGGGACTAGCGGTAGGAGAGACCCAGTACTTC
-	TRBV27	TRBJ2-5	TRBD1	CASSPEGGGRGPKETQYF	TGTGCCAGCAGTCCCGAGGGAGGAGGCAGGGGGCCTAAAGAGACCCAGTACTTC
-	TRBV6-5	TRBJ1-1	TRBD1	CASSYMGTDNTEAFF	TGTGCCAGCAGTTACATGGGGACAGACAACACTGAAGCTTTCTTT
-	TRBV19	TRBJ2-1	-	CASSAWDRLREDEQFF	TGTGCCAGTAGTGCCTGGGACCGCCTTAGGGAGGATGAGCAGTTCTTC
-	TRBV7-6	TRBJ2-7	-	CASSLVGGGLKLGYEQYF	TGTGCCAGCAGCTTAGTGGGCGGGGGCCTTAAATTGGGCTACGAGCAGTACTTC
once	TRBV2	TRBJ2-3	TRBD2	CASSASGGEDTQYF	TGTGCCAGCAGTGCAAGCGGGGGCGAAGATACGCAGTATTTT
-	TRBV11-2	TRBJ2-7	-	CASSLGRGPWYF	TGTGCCAGCAGCCTGGGAAGGGGTCCTTGGTACTTC
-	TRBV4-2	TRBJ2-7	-	CASSPAGSSYEQYF	TGTGCCAGCAGCCCGGCGGGGAGCTCCTACGAGCAGTACTTC
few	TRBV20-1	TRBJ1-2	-	CSGSPGAGYTF	TGCAGTGGTAGCCCAGGGGCTGGCTACACCTTC
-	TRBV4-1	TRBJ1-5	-	CASSISPGSTYQPQHF	TGCGCCAGCAGCATAAGCCCCGGGTCTACCTATCAGCCCCAGCATTTT
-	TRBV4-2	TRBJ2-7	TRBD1	CASSQSGTGNWYGAYEQYF	TGTGCCAGCAGCCAATCCGGGACAGGGAATTGGTATGGGGCCTACGAGCAGTACTTC
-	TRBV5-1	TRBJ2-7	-	CASSGETYEQYF	TGCGCCAGCAGCGGGGAGACCTACGAGCAGTACTTC
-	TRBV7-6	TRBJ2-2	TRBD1	CASSTWTGGYTGELFF	TGTGCCAGCAGCACCTGGACAGGGGGCTACACCGGGGAGCTGTTTTTT
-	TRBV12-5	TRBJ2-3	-	CASSWRGTDTQYF	TGTGCTAGTTCTTGGCGGGGCACAGATACGCAGTATTTT
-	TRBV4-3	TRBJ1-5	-	CASSQDFRNQPQHF	TGCGCCAGCAGCCAAGATTTCAGAAATCAGCCCCAGCATTTT
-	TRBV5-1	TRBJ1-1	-	CASSLRGMNTEAFF	TGCGCCAGCAGCTTGCGAGGCATGAACACTGAAGCTTTCTTT
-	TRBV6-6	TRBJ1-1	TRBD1	CASSSVDREGTEAFF	TGTGCCAGCAGTTCCGTGGACAGGGAGGGGACTGAAGCTTTCTTT
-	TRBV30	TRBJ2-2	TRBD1	CACSTGMNTGELFF	TGTGCCTGCTCGACAGGGATGAACACCGGGGAGCTGTTTTTT
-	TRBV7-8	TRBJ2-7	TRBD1	CASSLVEGATYEQYF	TGTGCCAGCAGCTTAGTCGAGGGGGCCACCTACGAGCAGTACTTC
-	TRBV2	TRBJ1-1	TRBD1	CASSQGASGEAFF	TGTGCCAGCAGTCAGGGGGCTAGCGGTGAAGCTTTCTTT
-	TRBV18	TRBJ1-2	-	CASSPYNRVPHEMDKGYTF	TGTGCCAGCTCACCGTATAACAGGGTGCCCCACGAGATGGATAAAGGCTACACCTTC
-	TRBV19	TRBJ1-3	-	CASSPSHAVSGNTIYF	TGTGCCAGTAGTCCGTCCCACGCGGTGTCTGGAAACACCATATATTTT
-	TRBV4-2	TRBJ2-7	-	CASSHHEGYEQYF	TGTGCCAGCAGCCACCATGAGGGATACGAGCAGTACTTC
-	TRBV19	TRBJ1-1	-	CASTLTGQSGEAFF	TGTGCCAGTACCTTAACAGGGCAGAGTGGTGAAGCTTTCTTT
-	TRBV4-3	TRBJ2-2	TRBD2	CASSHRTSGGYISNTGELFF	TGCGCCAGCAGCCACCGGACTAGCGGGGGGTATATATCGAACACCGGGGAGCTGTTTTTT
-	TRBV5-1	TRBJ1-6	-	CASSLARDLDSPLHF	TGCGCCAGCAGCTTGGCCAGGGACTTAGATTCACCCCTCCACTTT
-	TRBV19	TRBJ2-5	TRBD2	CASSRRLAGRGETQYF	TGTGCCAGTAGCCGACGACTAGCGGGGCGGGGCGAGACCCAGTACTTC
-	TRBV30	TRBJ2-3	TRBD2	CAWSPSWSGGADTQYF	TGTGCCTGGAGTCCATCGTGGAGCGGGGGGGCAGATACGCAGTATTTT
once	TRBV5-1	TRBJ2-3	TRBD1	CASSVGQDRRDTQYF	TGCGCCAGCAGCGTTGGACAGGATCGTAGAGATACGCAGTATTTT
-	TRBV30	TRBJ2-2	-	CAWRGGRKNTGELFF	TGTGCCTGGAGGGGGGGACGGAAGAACACCGGGGAGCTGTTTTTT
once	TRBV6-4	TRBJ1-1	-	CASSELEGTEAFF	TGTGCCAGCAGTGAGTTAGAGGGCACTGAAGCTTTCTTT
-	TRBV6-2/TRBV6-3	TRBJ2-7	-	CASSWSTGISEQYF	TGTGCCAGCAGCTGGAGCACAGGGATAAGCGAGCAGTACTTC
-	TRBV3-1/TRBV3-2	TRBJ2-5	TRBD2	CASSQFSGGLRETQYF	TGTGCCAGCAGCCAATTCAGCGGGGGGTTGCGAGAGACCCAGTACTTC
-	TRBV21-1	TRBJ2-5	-	CASSPSLQETQYF	TGTGCCAGCAGCCCTAGCCTTCAAGAGACCCAGTACTTC
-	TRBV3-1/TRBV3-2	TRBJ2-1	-	CASSQDPSGTYNEQFF	TGTGCCAGCAGCCAAGATCCCAGCGGGACATACAATGAGCAGTTCTTC
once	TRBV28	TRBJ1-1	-	CASITGSLAEAFF	TGTGCCAGCATAACAGGGAGCCTCGCTGAAGCTTTCTTT
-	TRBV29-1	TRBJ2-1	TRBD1	CSVDLGTGGNEQFF	TGCAGCGTTGATCTTGGGACAGGGGGCAATGAGCAGTTCTTC
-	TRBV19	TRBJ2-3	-	CASSIDHGADTQYF	TGTGCCAGTAGTATAGATCACGGGGCAGATACGCAGTATTTT
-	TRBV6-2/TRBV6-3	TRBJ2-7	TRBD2	CASSRQRVAGSSYEQYF	TGTGCCAGCAGTCGTCAGCGGGTAGCGGGTAGCTCCTACGAGCAGTACTTC
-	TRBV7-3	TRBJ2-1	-	CASSPGQGTYNEQFF	TGTGCCAGCAGCCCGGGACAAGGGACCTACAATGAGCAGTTCTTC
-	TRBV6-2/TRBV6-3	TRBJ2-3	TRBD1	CASSYLGQKNRLFTVDTQYF	TGTGCCAGCAGTTATTTGGGACAGAAAAATCGTCTCTTCACAGTGGATACGCAGTATTTT
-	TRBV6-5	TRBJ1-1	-	CASSYRPNTEAFF	TGTGCCAGCAGTTACCGTCCGAACACTGAAGCTTTCTTT